The 7 T cell receptor beta chains presented below share a single source sample, sequenced in a study of T cell repertoires in cytomegalovirus infection. TCRdb re-called the reads through MiXCR, storing one row per CDR3 protein. The table includes roughly 600,000 distinct CDR3 sequences, approximately 25% detected once. Sample: CD8+ T cells from PBMCs. The receptors derive from a human donor in good health (CMV status not recorded). Some clones in this sample may be carry-over from other donors' samples.

Details on this clonotype: The junction departs from the called germline gene at one end, perhaps through a read error. The chain couples TRBV5-6 to TRBJ2-2, with TRBD1 matching over 8 bases. Per germline, CDR1 SGHDT and CDR2 YYEEEE. The CDR3 consists of 14 residues. The CDR3 nucleotides read TGTGCCAGCAGCTTGGCAGGGGGCACCAGGGAGCTGTTTTTT. It is translated as CASSLAGGTRELFF.

This clonotype was counted between two and nine times. The chain uses TRBV12-5 and TRBJ2-5; TRBD2 matches at 10 bases. Trimming at V came to 3 bases and at J to 5 bases, leaving 12 bases not matched to a gene. Germline CDR1 LGHNT, CDR2 FRNRAP. The CDR3 is 17 amino acids. The CDR3 spells CASGFGLADLFPETQYF. The CDR3 coding sequence is TGTGCTAGTGGTTTCGGACTAGCGGACTTGTTTCCCGAGACCCAGTACTTC.

This chain joins TRBV20-1 and TRBJ2-2; a possible D gene is TRBD1 (5 bases). Per the germline V gene, CDR1 is DFQATT and CDR2 is SNEGSKA (reference sequence). The CDR3 spans 16 residues. V dropped 0 bases and J dropped 1 base, with 12 bases sitting between them. CDR3: CSARDRNRRNTGELFF. CDR3 in DNA: TGCAGTGCTAGAGACCGTAACAGGCGGAACACCGGGGAGCTGTTTTTT.

The sample holds many counts of this clonotype. The chain uses TRBV7-6 and TRBJ2-3; unclear D gene. Deletions cut 10 bases from V and 3 bases from J, with 11 bases between. This CDR3 is 12 amino acids long. Germline V gene data show CDR1 as SGHVS and CDR2 as FNYEAQ. CDR3: CATRPQTDTQYF. The CDR3 coding sequence is TGTGCCACCCGGCCCCAGACAGATACGCAGTATTTT.

This clonotype was counted between two and nine times. J is TRBJ2-2 and V is TRBV2; D remains unclear. Trimming stripped 10 bases from V and 7 bases from J, with 13 bases between. The CDR3 sequence is 12 residues long. Germline lookup yields CDR1 SNHLY and CDR2 FYNNEI. The CDR3 coding sequence is TGTGCCAAAGAGTTGGTCATCGGGGAGCTGTTTTTT. Its translation is CAKELVIGELFF.

On this clonotype itself: A read error may explain this, as a much larger clone is one base away. The chain has TRBV7-3 and TRBJ2-7; 7 bases fit TRBD2. The V gene's germline CDR1 is SGHTA and CDR2 FQGTGA. The CDR3 covers 15 residues. CDR3 nucleotide sequence: TGTGTCAGCAGCAACAGCGGGGTCCCCAATTACGAGCAGTACTTC. The encoded protein is CVSSNSGVPNYEQYF.

This clonotype was recorded many times. The CDR3 DNA follows: TGTGCCAGCAATCGACGGGCTCACACTGAAGCTTTCTTT. Protein sequence: CASNRRAHTEAFF. The chain combines TRBV7-2 with TRBJ1-1; D is undetermined. The CDR3 is 13 residues long. Trimming shortened V by 7 bases and J by 3 bases, and 12 bases separated the two germline ends. Germline CDR1 SGHTA, CDR2 FQGNSA.